A single sample is the source of the 23 T cell receptor beta chains below, sequenced in a study of early T cells in non-severe SARS-CoV-2 infection. TCRdb re-called the 5' RACE reads with MiXCR, one entry per CDR3 protein. The sample gives around 26,000 distinct CDR3 sequences, 4.8% of which show up once; more than 6.5% is in the top ten. Sequencing was carried out using whole blood. Receptor source: an adult who was a healthcare worker with PCR-confirmed SARS-CoV-2 infection or an uninfected control (not recorded which).

The rearrangement uses TRBV7-3 and TRBJ2-7; maybe TRBD1 (6 bases). Germline lookup yields CDR1 SGHTA and CDR2 FQGTGA. This CDR3 region has 15 residues. Trimming pared 3 bases from V and 5 bases from J, leaving 17 bases between. CDR3 residues: CASSLTGAGLDEQYF. As DNA, the CDR3 is TGTGCCAGCAGCTTGACAGGAGCTGGGCTGGACGAGCAGTACTTC.

This clonotype was detected many times. V usage is TRBV29-1 and J usage is TRBJ1-1, with no clear D. V dropped 7 bases and J dropped 1 base, with 10 bases sitting between them. CDR3 length: 12 amino acids. The germline CDR1 and CDR2 sequences are SQVTM and ANQGSEA. The CDR3 sequence: CSAPPWNTEAFF. In DNA form, the CDR3 reads TGCAGCGCCCCACCGTGGAACACTGAAGCTTTCTTT.

The gene calls are TRBV2 and TRBJ2-7; 7 nucleotides agree with TRBD2. With V trimmed by 7 bases and J by 6 bases, 12 bases remained unmatched. The CDR3 has 14 residues. The V gene's germline CDR1 is SNHLY and CDR2 FYNNEI. The CDR3 nucleotides read TGTGCCAGCATTGGGGGGGGACGGCGGACCGAGCAGTACTTC. Translation gives CASIGGGRRTEQYF.

This clonotype ranks as medium-sized. J is TRBJ1-5 and V is TRBV2; D is uncertain. Trimming shortened V by 4 bases and J by 2 bases, and 15 bases separated the two germline ends. Germline V gene lookup returns CDR1 SNHLY and CDR2 FYNNEI. This CDR3 has 16 amino acids. CDR3 in DNA: TGTGCCAGCAGTGTTAGATTTCTAGATGGCAATCAGCCCCAGCATTTT. Translated, it gives CASSVRFLDGNQPQHF.

This clonotype was counted at least ten times. This sequence joins TRBV29-1 and TRBJ2-7; unclear D gene. The CDR3 has 12 amino acids. The V end lost 4 bases, the J end lost 0 bases, and 7 bases lay between the germline ends. Germline values: CDR1 SQVTM, CDR2 ANQGSEA. The CDR3 loop is CSVGPVSYEQYF. Here the CDR3 DNA reads TGCAGCGTTGGTCCCGTCTCCTACGAGCAGTACTTC.

There are many counts of this clonotype. The gene calls are TRBV20-1 and TRBJ1-2, with a weak D call TRBD1 (5 bases). Between the trimmed V and J ends, which lost 6 bases and 3 bases, there was a span of 14 bases. The CDR3 loop spans 13 amino acids. Germline CDR1 reads DFQATT; CDR2 reads SNEGSKA (reference sequence). CDR3 in amino acids: CSASRTSDYGYTF. The CDR3 bases are TGCAGTGCCTCCCGGACAAGCGACTATGGCTACACCTTC.

This clonotype was detected ten times or more. The chain recombines TRBV7-8 with TRBJ2-5; TRBD1 aligns across 7 bases. Germline V gene sequence: CDR1 SGHVS, CDR2 FQNEAQ. Trimming at V came to 2 bases and at J to 0 bases, leaving 6 bases not matched to a gene. This CDR3 comprises 16 residues. CDR3 DNA: TGTGCCAGCAGCTTACCCTTGGACAGGTACCAAGAGACCCAGTACTTC. This gives the protein CASSLPLDRYQETQYF.

This clonotype was detected ten times or more. This sequence joins TRBV29-1 and TRBJ1-5; D possibly corresponds to TRBD1 (5 bases). CDR1 and CDR2 (germline): SQVTM, ANQGSEA. Trimming cost V 6 bases and J 6 bases, with 15 bases left between them. The CDR3 covers 13 residues. The CDR3 DNA sequence: TGCAGCGTGCTTGTCCGGGACTTTCAGCCCCAGCATTTT. Its protein is CSVLVRDFQPQHF.

This clonotype was counted at least ten times. The V and J genes are TRBV12-5 and TRBJ1-5; D may be TRBD1 (5 bases). The V gene lost 6 bases and the J gene lost 9 bases, with 18 bases spanning the gap. Germline V gene lookup returns CDR1 LGHNT and CDR2 FRNRAP. The CDR3 runs 14 residues. In nucleotides, the CDR3 is TGTGCTAGTGGGAGGGAAGGGGCCTTGGGGCCCCAGCATTTT. This gives the protein CASGREGALGPQHF.

This clonotype occurred many times. The V call is TRBV7-2, the J call TRBJ2-5; TRBD1 or TRBD2 may be the D gene (5 bases each). Trimming shortened V by 1 base and J by 1 base, and 10 bases separated the two germline ends. Germline V gene sequence: CDR1 SGHTA, CDR2 FQGNSA. This CDR3 spans 15 amino acids. The CDR3: CASSLVPGPQETQYF. The CDR3 coding sequence is TGTGCCAGCAGCTTAGTTCCGGGGCCCCAAGAGACCCAGTACTTC.

Ten or more counts support this clonotype. The V and J genes are TRBV9 and TRBJ2-2; 7 bases are shared with TRBD2. In germline, CDR1 is SGDLS, CDR2 YYNGEE. V lost 6 bases, J lost 5 bases, and 4 bases stayed unmatched. The CDR3 runs 13 residues. The CDR3 loop reads CASTLGGTGELFF. The CDR3, as DNA: TGTGCCAGCACCCTGGGGGGGACCGGGGAGCTGTTTTTT.

The table lists this clonotype with many counts. The J gene is TRBJ2-3, the V gene TRBV7-3; D unclear. The ends were cut back, 5 bases at V and 6 bases at J, with 15 bases in the middle. This CDR3 is 14 amino acids long. Germline V CDR1 and CDR2: SGHTA, FQGTGA. CDR3 in DNA: TGTGCCAGCAGCCCATCTAGTTTCACGGATACGCAGTATTTT. As protein: CASSPSSFTDTQYF.

The chain combines TRBV29-1 with TRBJ1-4; D is ambiguous. CDR1 and CDR2 from the germline V gene are SQVTM and ANQGSEA. The CDR3 consists of 12 residues. The V and J ends lost 6 bases and 8 bases respectively, with 13 bases between them. CDR3 residues: CSVMTGREKLFF. The CDR3 DNA is TGCAGCGTAATGACGGGGAGGGAAAAACTGTTTTTT.

The V and J genes are TRBV7-2 and TRBJ2-3, with TRBD2 matching over 8 bases. CDR1 and CDR2 from the germline V gene are SGHTA and FQGNSA. This CDR3 is built from 14 residues. Trimming removed 5 bases from V and 1 base from J; junction bases left unmatched: 2. The CDR3 DNA follows: TGTGCCAGCAGCCCGGGACTAGGCACAGATACGCAGTATTTT. Amino acids: CASSPGLGTDTQYF.

This clonotype has ten or more counts. V is TRBV6-6 and J is TRBJ1-1; D perhaps matches TRBD1 (6 bases). The CDR3 sequence is 14 residues long. Germline V gene sequence: CDR1 MNHNY, CDR2 SVGAGI (reference sequence). Deletions cut 4 bases from V and 5 bases from J, with 14 bases between. The DNA for the CDR3 is TGTGCCAGCAGTTCCCATGGACAGAAGACTGAAGCTTTCTTT. Residues: CASSSHGQKTEAFF.

The genes are TRBV2 and TRBJ2-7; 8 nucleotides agree with TRBD2. The germline V gene has CDR1 SNHLY and CDR2 FYNNEI. This CDR3 region has 15 residues. Losses at the gene ends were 5 bases for V and 3 bases for J; bases not matched to a gene: 9. The CDR3 sequence is CASSSRGVVGYEQYF. CDR3 DNA: TGTGCCAGCAGTTCGCGGGGGGTGGTCGGCTACGAGCAGTACTTC.

This chain uses TRBV2 with TRBJ2-5; 8 bases align to TRBD1. The CDR3 is 14 amino acids. With 3 bases clipped from V and 2 bases from J, the junction kept 2 bases outside the gene matches. The V gene's germline CDR1 is SNHLY and CDR2 FYNNEI. CDR3 sequence (DNA): TGTGCCAGCAGTGAGACAGGGGTACAAGAGACCCAGTACTTC. It specifies CASSETGVQETQYF. Looking up the rest from reference TRBV2 and TRBJ2-5 gives the full variable domain: EPEVTQTPSHQVTQMGQEVILRCVPISNHLYFYWYRQILGQKVEFLVSFYNNEISEKSEIFDDQFSVERPDGSNFTLKIRSTKLEDSAMYFCASSETGVQETQYFGPGTRLLVL.

This clonotype was recorded at least ten times. The chain's CDR3 is CASSLIEGGLARFLSYNEQFF. DNA for the CDR3: TGCGCCAGCAGCTTGATAGAGGGGGGACTAGCGAGATTTCTCTCCTACAATGAGCAGTTCTTC. The rearrangement joins TRBV5-1 to TRBJ2-1; 10 nucleotides match TRBD2. Germline values: CDR1 SGHRS, CDR2 YFSETQ. The CDR3 is 21 residues long. V shed 1 base, J shed 0 bases, and the junction held 16 bases outside the gene matches. The full variable domain, with the rest looked up from reference TRBV5-1 and TRBJ2-1, is KAGVTQTPRYLIKTRGQQVTLSCSPISGHRSVSWYQQTPGQGLQFLFEYFSETQRNKGNFPGRFSGRQFSNSRSEMNVSTLELGDSALYLCASSLIEGGLARFLSYNEQFFGPGTRLTVL.

This clonotype was recorded many times. The V call is TRBV2, the J call TRBJ1-5; weak D call: TRBD1 (6 bases). The CDR3 is 14 residues long. The V end was cut by 1 base, the J end by 7 bases, with 11 bases between. Germline V gene lookup returns CDR1 SNHLY and CDR2 FYNNEI. The DNA of the CDR3 is TGTGCCAGCAGTGAAGGGAGGGGGACACAGCCCCAGCATTTT. This translates into CASSEGRGTQPQHF.

The J gene is TRBJ1-6, the V gene TRBV4-1; no firm D call. This CDR3 spans 12 amino acids. V shed 0 bases and J shed 10 bases, with 4 bases lying between them. CDR1 and CDR2 from the germline V gene are MGHRA and YSYEKL. The CDR3 loop is CASSQESSPLHF. DNA for the CDR3: TGCGCCAGCAGCCAAGAAAGCTCACCCCTCCACTTT.

This clonotype was seen a few times. This sequence joins TRBV5-4 and TRBJ2-7; 8 bases agree with TRBD1. The junction had 17 bases not matched to a gene; V was cut back by 9 bases and J by 3 bases. The CDR3 runs to 16 residues. Germline CDR1 is SGHNT and CDR2 is YYREEE (reference sequence). CDR3 in DNA: TGTGCCACCAAAAGGGAGTTTGGGACAGGACTCTACGAGCAGTACTTC. Its translation: CATKREFGTGLYEQYF.

This clonotype has a count of ten or more. DNA for the CDR3: TGTGCCAGCAGCTTAGTAGGGCAGTATAATGAAAAACTGTTTTTT. Translating gives CASSLVGQYNEKLFF. The chain has TRBV7-2 and TRBJ1-4; no clear D gene. Per the germline V gene, CDR1 is SGHTA and CDR2 is FQGNSA. CDR3 length: 15 residues. Between the trimmed V and J ends, which lost 1 base and 4 bases, there was a span of 10 bases.

The rearrangement joins TRBV29-1 to TRBJ2-7; 10 bases map to TRBD1. The germline gives CDR1 SQVTM, CDR2 ANQGSEA. The CDR3 spans 14 residues. V dropped 1 base and J dropped 2; count of bases not matched to a gene: 2. Here the CDR3 reads CSVEGTGGTYEQYF. Here the CDR3 DNA reads TGCAGCGTTGAAGGGACAGGGGGGACCTACGAGCAGTACTTC.